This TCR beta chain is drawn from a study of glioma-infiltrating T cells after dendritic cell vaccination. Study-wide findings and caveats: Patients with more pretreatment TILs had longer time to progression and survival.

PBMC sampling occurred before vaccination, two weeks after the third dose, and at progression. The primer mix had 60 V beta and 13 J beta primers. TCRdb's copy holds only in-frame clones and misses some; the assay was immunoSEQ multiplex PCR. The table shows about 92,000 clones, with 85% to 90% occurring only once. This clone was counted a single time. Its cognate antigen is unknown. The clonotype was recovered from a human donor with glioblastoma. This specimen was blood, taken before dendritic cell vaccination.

The chain's CDR3 is CASSPMPGQGLTDTQYF. The CDR3 DNA reads as TGTGCCAGCTCACCGATGCCGGGACAGGGGCTAACAGATACGCAGTATTTT. The chain has TRBV18 and TRBJ2-3; TRBD1 aligns across 10 bases. The V gene's germline CDR1 is KGHSH and CDR2 LQKENI. V was pared by 3 bases and J by 3 bases, with 9 bases of the junction left unmatched. The CDR3 loop spans 17 amino acids.